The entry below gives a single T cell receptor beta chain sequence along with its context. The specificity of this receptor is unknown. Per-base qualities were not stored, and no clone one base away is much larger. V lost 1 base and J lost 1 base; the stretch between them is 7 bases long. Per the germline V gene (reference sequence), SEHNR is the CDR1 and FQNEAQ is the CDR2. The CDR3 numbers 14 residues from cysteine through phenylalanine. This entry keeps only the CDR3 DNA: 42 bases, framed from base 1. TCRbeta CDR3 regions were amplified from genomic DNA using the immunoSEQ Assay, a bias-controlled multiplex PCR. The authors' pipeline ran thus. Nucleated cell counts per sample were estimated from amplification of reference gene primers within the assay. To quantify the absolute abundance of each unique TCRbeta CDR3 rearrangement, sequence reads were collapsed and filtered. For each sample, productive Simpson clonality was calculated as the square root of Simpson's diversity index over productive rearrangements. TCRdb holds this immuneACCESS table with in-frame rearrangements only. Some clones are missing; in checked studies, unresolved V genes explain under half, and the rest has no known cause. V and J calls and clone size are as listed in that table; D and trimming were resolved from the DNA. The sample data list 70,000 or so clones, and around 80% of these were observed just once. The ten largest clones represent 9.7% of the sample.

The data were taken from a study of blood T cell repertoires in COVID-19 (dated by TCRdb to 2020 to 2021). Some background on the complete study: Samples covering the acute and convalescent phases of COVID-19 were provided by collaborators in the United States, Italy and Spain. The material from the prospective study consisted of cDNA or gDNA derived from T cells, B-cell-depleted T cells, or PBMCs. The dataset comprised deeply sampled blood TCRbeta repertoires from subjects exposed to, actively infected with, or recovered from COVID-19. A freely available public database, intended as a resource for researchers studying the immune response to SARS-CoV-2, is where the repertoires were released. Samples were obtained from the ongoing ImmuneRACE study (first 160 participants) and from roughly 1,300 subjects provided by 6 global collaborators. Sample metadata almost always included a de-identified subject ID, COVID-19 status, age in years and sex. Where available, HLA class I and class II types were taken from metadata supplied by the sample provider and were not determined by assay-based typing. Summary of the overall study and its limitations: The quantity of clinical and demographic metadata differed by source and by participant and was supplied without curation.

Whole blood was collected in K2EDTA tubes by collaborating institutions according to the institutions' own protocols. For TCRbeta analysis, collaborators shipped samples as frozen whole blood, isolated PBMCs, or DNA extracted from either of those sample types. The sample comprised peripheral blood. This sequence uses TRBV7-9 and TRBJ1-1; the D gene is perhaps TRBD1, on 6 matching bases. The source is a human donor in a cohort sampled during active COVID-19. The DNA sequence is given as TGTGCCAGCAGCTTAGGGACAGCGAACACTGAAGCTTTCTTT. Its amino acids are CASSLGTANTEAFF.